A selection of T cell receptor beta chains follows, all from one sample in a study of pediatric ulcerative colitis. Here immunoSEQ multiplex PCR was the method, and the copy in TCRdb shows in-frame clones only, minus some. The table lists tens of thousands of clones, roughly 70% of them singletons. Material: gut tissue. These receptors originate from a boy aged 5-17 years with severe ulcerative colitis. The CDR3 runs from the conserved cysteine through the conserved F or W. D genes are given only for firm matches. Clone size appears in some rows only: once, few, many, or a class for an expanded clone.

j_call d_call v_call clone_size cdr3_aa cdr3_nt
TRBJ2-3 NA TRBV7-7 NA CASSQDYATDTQYF TGTGCTAGCAGCCAAGACTACGCCACAGATACGCAGTATTTT
TRBJ2-1 NA TRBV7-2 medium-sized CASGSQRGTYFYNEQFF TGTGCCAGCGGATCCCAGCGAGGGACCTACTTCTACAATGAGCAGTTCTTC
TRBJ2-7 TRBD1 TRBV5-1 few CASSLRDRDYEQYF TGCGCCAGCAGCCTGAGGGACAGGGATTACGAGCAGTACTTC
TRBJ1-4 NA TRBV6-6 NA CASSYSRGSNEKLFF TGTGCCAGCAGTTACTCCCGGGGGTCTAATGAAAAACTGTTTTTT
TRBJ2-1 TRBD2 TRBV10-3 NA CAMGPTSGIGRGEQFF TGTGCCATGGGGCCGACTAGCGGGATAGGTAGGGGTGAGCAGTTCTTC
TRBJ1-2 NA TRBV5-8 once CASSLVLVSYRANGYTF TGTGCCAGCAGCTTGGTCCTGGTCTCGTACAGAGCGAATGGCTACACCTTC
TRBJ2-5 NA TRBV27 NA CASAPSREETQYF TGTGCCAGCGCCCCTTCGAGGGAGGAGACCCAGTACTTC
TRBJ1-2 NA TRBV29-1 NA CSVEDYGYTF TGCAGCGTTGAGGACTATGGCTACACCTTC
TRBJ2-1 NA TRBV29-1 once CSGLRYDNEQFF TGCAGCGGTCTCCGTTACGACAATGAGCAGTTCTTC
TRBJ1-2 NA TRBV19 once CASSDRRGLGYTF TGTGCCAGTAGTGACCGGAGAGGCCTCGGCTACACCTTC
TRBJ2-3 NA TRBV2 few CASSAVSRTDTQYF TGTGCCAGCAGTGCGGTTAGCCGCACAGATACGCAGTATTTT
TRBJ2-1 TRBD1 TRBV9 NA CASSKGQGALEQFF TGTGCCAGCAGCAAGGGACAGGGGGCTCTTGAGCAGTTCTTC
TRBJ2-1 NA TRBV6-1 NA CASSEFVPGLLSSYNEQFF TGTGCCAGCAGTGAGTTTGTGCCGGGACTGTTAAGCTCCTACAATGAGCAGTTCTTC
TRBJ1-2 NA TRBV19 NA CASTIRSNPSAYGYTF TGTGCCAGTACCATTAGGTCGAACCCATCAGCCTATGGCTACACCTTC
TRBJ2-7 TRBD1 TRBV5-4 NA CASSLWVVGQAYEQYF TGTGCCAGCAGCTTGTGGGTCGTGGGACAGGCCTACGAGCAGTACTTC
TRBJ2-1 NA TRBV7-9 NA CASSLRGRANYNEQFF TGTGCCAGCAGCTTAAGGGGCAGGGCAAACTACAATGAGCAGTTCTTC
TRBJ2-2 NA TRBV23-1 NA CASSHTIRAPTNTGELFF TGCGCCAGCAGTCATACAATCAGGGCTCCCACGAACACCGGGGAGCTGTTTTTT
TRBJ1-2 TRBD1 TRBV4-1 NA CASSQGGTAVYGYTF TGCGCCAGCAGCCAAGGTGGGACAGCCGTCTATGGCTACACCTTC
TRBJ2-1 NA TRBV4-1 NA CASSQDGTGDGYNEQFF TGCGCCAGCAGCCAAGACGGGACGGGAGACGGGTACAATGAGCAGTTCTTC
TRBJ1-2 TRBD1 TRBV13 NA CASSLAGDRVVYGYTF TGTGCCAGCAGCTTAGCAGGCGACAGGGTAGTCTATGGCTACACCTTC
TRBJ2-7 TRBD2 TRBV6-1 medium-sized CASSDAPGLAAGEQYF TGTGCCAGCAGTGATGCTCCGGGACTAGCGGCTGGGGAGCAGTACTTC
TRBJ2-3 TRBD2 TRBV10-3 NA CAIRLAGTSTDTQYF TGTGCCATCAGACTAGCGGGTACAAGCACAGATACGCAGTATTTT
TRBJ1-2 NA TRBV30 few CAWNRGHGYTF TGTGCCTGGAACCGAGGGCATGGCTACACCTTC
TRBJ2-3 TRBD2 TRBV29-1 NA CSVSGGTDTQYF TGCAGCGTTAGCGGGGGCACAGATACGCAGTATTTT
TRBJ2-7 NA TRBV6-1 few CASSPYINYEQYF TGTGCCAGCAGTCCCTACATAAACTACGAGCAGTACTTC
TRBJ2-7 TRBD2 TRBV18 NA CASSPFGTSGRRSSYEQYF TGTGCCAGCTCACCATTCGGGACTAGCGGGAGGCGTTCCTCCTACGAGCAGTACTTC
TRBJ1-1 NA TRBV2 NA CASSGWRETEAFF TGTGCCAGCAGTGGATGGAGGGAGACTGAAGCTTTCTTT
TRBJ2-1 NA TRBV11-3 NA CASSLEQGDEQFF TGTGCCAGCAGCTTGGAACAGGGAGATGAGCAGTTCTTC
TRBJ2-7 NA TRBV30 NA CAWRGGTASSYEQYF TGTGCCTGGAGAGGGGGGACGGCGAGCTCCTACGAGCAGTACTTC
TRBJ2-7 TRBD2 TRBV11-2 NA CASSLADSGRWEAYEQYF TGTGCCAGCAGCTTAGCGGACAGCGGGAGGTGGGAGGCCTACGAGCAGTACTTC
TRBJ2-2 NA TRBV6-5 NA CASSYSPGTGGELFF TGTGCCAGCAGTTACTCTCCCGGGACCGGCGGGGAGCTGTTTTTT
TRBJ2-7 NA TRBV7-6 few CASSSQGMGDEQYF TGTGCCAGCAGCTCCCAGGGGATGGGGGACGAGCAGTACTTC
TRBJ1-1 NA TRBV5-4 NA CASSFRAANTEAFF TGTGCCAGCAGCTTCCGGGCGGCGAACACTGAAGCTTTCTTT
TRBJ1-3 NA TRBV7-2 NA CASSLGGSAPTIYF TGTGCCAGCAGCTTAGGTGGGAGTGCGCCCACCATATATTTT
TRBJ2-7 NA TRBV6-6 few CASSPSRTYEQYF TGTGCCAGCAGCCCCAGCAGAACGTACGAGCAGTACTTC
TRBJ2-7 NA TRBV7-9 few CASSLVGYEQYF TGTGCCAGCAGCTTAGTAGGATACGAGCAGTACTTC
TRBJ2-1 NA TRBV7-9 NA CASSLFTNRDNEQFF TGTGCCAGCAGCTTATTCACGAACCGGGACAATGAGCAGTTCTTC
TRBJ2-7 NA TRBV2 NA CASDRPNSYEQYF TGTGCCAGTGACAGGCCAAACTCCTACGAGCAGTACTTC
TRBJ2-5 NA TRBV21-1 few CASSTTGWSETQYF TGTGCCAGCAGCACGACAGGGTGGTCAGAGACCCAGTACTTC
TRBJ1-1 NA TRBV19 NA CASRSNPGGRVAGTEAFF TGTGCCAGTAGATCGAATCCCGGGGGCCGGGTGGCAGGCACTGAAGCTTTCTTT
TRBJ1-3 NA TRBV29-1 NA CSVGGQSSGNTIYF TGCAGCGTTGGAGGACAGTCCTCTGGAAACACCATATATTTT
TRBJ2-1 NA TRBV5-1 NA CASSWRAEAVYNEQFF TGCGCCAGCAGCTGGCGAGCGGAGGCGGTGTACAATGAGCAGTTCTTC
TRBJ1-2 TRBD1 TRBV4-1 medium-sized CASSQLSTGPLGYTF TGCGCCAGCAGCCAACTATCGACAGGGCCCCTTGGCTACACCTTC
TRBJ2-1 TRBD2 TRBV29-1 once CSAPGLAGYEQFF TGCAGCGCTCCGGGACTAGCGGGTTATGAGCAGTTCTTC
TRBJ2-1 TRBD2 TRBV9 NA CASSPHLAGDNEQFF TGTGCCAGCAGCCCACACCTAGCGGGCGACAATGAGCAGTTCTTC
TRBJ1-3 TRBD1 TRBV30 NA CASTGGSGNTIYF TGTGCCTCCACAGGGGGCAGTGGAAACACCATATATTTT
TRBJ2-7 NA TRBV7-2 NA CASSLGPGRGAYEQYF TGTGCCAGCAGCTTAGGCCCAGGAAGGGGTGCCTACGAGCAGTACTTC